Listed below are T cell receptor beta chains from one sample, sequenced in a study of cytomegalovirus exposure and HLA in healthy donors. TCRdb's table, derived via immunoSEQ multiplex PCR, lists solely in-frame clones and lacks some. Here the sample spans roughly 170,000 clones, 75% to 90% being singletons. Material for sequencing was PBMCs. These receptors were taken from a woman aged 45-60 years in good health and CMV-seropositive. The CDR3 runs from the conserved cysteine through the conserved F or W. Fields, in order: D gene, clone size, V gene, J gene, CDR3 DNA, CDR3 protein. A D gene is named only where the DNA matches it firmly. Clone size is not always given. Where it is, it says once, few, many or a class for expanded clones.

>.|.|TRBV11-3|TRBJ2-3
TGTGCCAGCAGCTTAGATCTGGGAGACACCTACACAGATACGCAGTATTTT
CASSLDLGDTYTDTQYF
>.|.|TRBV27|TRBJ1-2
TGTGCCAGCAGTTTATCGAGGCAGAGCGGCTACACCTTC
CASSLSRQSGYTF
>TRBD1|.|TRBV7-2|TRBJ2-7
TGTGCCAGCAGCCGTGCGCTAGGGGGCGCGGCCGAGCAGTACTTC
CASSRALGGAAEQYF
>.|once|TRBV7-8|TRBJ1-2
TGTGCCAGCAGCTTAGTAGGGACACAAACCAACTATGGCTACACCTTC
CASSLVGTQTNYGYTF
>TRBD1|few|TRBV9|TRBJ1-4
TGTGCCAGCAGCGTGGGACAGGGAGACGAAAAACTGTTTTTT
CASSVGQGDEKLFF
>TRBD2|.|TRBV6-4|TRBJ2-1
TGTGCCAGCAGCCAATCCGGGACTAGCGGAGCCAATGAGCAGTTCTTC
CASSQSGTSGANEQFF
>TRBD2|.|TRBV14|TRBJ2-3
TGTGCCAGCAGCTCCACTAGCGGCAGCACAGATACGCAGTATTTT
CASSSTSGSTDTQYF
>TRBD2|.|TRBV5-4|TRBJ2-5
TGTGCCAGCAGCCGGGCGACTAGCGCCGAGACCCAGTACTTC
CASSRATSAETQYF
>.|.|TRBV7-2|TRBJ1-6
TGTGCCAGCAGCTCTACCCCGGGCGGGTCACCCCTCCACTTT
CASSSTPGGSPLHF
>TRBD1|.|TRBV18|TRBJ1-6
TGTGCCAGCTCGCTGGACAGGGTCCGGGATTCACCCCTCCACTTT
CASSLDRVRDSPLHF
>.|.|TRBV15|TRBJ1-1
TGTGCCACCAATCTGGCGGGGCGACACACTGAAGCTTTCTTT
CATNLAGRHTEAFF
>.|.|TRBV7-9|TRBJ1-5
TGTGCCAGCAGCTTAGGGGCAAATCAGCCCCAGCATTTT
CASSLGANQPQHF
>TRBD2|.|TRBV28|TRBJ2-1
TGTGCCAGCAGTTTAAGACTAGCGGGGGACAATGAGCAGTTCTTC
CASSLRLAGDNEQFF
>.|.|TRBV19|TRBJ1-5
TGTGCCAGTAGTACCCAAGACAGCGGCAATCAGCCCCAGCATTTT
CASSTQDSGNQPQHF
>TRBD1|.|TRBV7-9|TRBJ2-7
TGTGCCAGCAGCTTAGAAGGGACAGGGGCCTACGAGCAGTACTTC
CASSLEGTGAYEQYF
>.|.|TRBV4-1|TRBJ2-5
TGCGCCAGCAGCCAACGACCGAGGGAGACCCAGTACTTC
CASSQRPRETQYF
>.|few|TRBV18|TRBJ1-1
TGTGCCAGCTCACCCTCCGGCAGGGATCCAGAAGCTTTCTTT
CASSPSGRDPEAFF
>.|once|TRBV5-1|TRBJ1-4
TGCGCCAGCACACCAATGGGGGGTCAACCCAATGAAAAACTGTTTTTT
CASTPMGGQPNEKLFF